The present T cell receptor (beta chain) was sequenced within a study of blood T cell repertoires in COVID-19. Across the whole study: T cells, B-cell-depleted T cells, or PBMCs provided the cDNA or gDNA that served as material.

This study enrolled people aged about 18 to 100 from around 26 US geographic areas. Within 2 weeks before study entry, exposed participants met a COVID-19 case. Assay used: immunoSEQ multiplex PCR; TCRdb lists only in-frame clones, some missing. The sample has roughly 230,000 clones, 70% to 90% seen once. CDR1 is SGHTA, CDR2 FQGTGA, per germline. Trimming took off 1 base at V and 2 bases at J, with 11 bases between the two ends. The CDR3 runs 15 residues. This receptor was identified in a woman aged 45-65 years who had been exposed to COVID-19. The chain has TRBV7-3 and TRBJ1-1; D is undetermined. Material: PBMCs or T cells enriched from blood (not recorded which). In DNA, the CDR3 is TGTGCCAGCAGCTTAAGCCCTTTAGTTAACACTGAAGCTTTCTTT. The encoded protein is CASSLSPLVNTEAFF.